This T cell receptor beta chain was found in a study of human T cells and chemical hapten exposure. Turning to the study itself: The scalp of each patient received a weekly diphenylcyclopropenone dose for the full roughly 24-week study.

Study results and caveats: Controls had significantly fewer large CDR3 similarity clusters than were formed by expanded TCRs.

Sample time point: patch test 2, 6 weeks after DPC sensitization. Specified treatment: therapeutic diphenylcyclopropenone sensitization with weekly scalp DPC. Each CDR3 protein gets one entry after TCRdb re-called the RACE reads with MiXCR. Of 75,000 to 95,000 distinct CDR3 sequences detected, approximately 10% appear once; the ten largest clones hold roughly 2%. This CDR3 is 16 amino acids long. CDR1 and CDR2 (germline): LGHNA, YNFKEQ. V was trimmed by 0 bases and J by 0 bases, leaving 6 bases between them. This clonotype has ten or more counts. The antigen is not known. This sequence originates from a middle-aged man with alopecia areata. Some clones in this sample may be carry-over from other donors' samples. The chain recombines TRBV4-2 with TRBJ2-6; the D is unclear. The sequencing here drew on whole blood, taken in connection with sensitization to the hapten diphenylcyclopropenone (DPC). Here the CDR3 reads CASSQDASSGANVLTF. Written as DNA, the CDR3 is TGTGCCAGCAGCCAAGATGCCAGCTCTGGGGCCAACGTCCTGACTTTC.